Each of the 21 T cell receptor beta chains below was sequenced from the same sample in a study of T cells in Graves' hyperthyroidism and ophthalmopathy. Amplification of TCR beta CDR3 regions was performed using RNA transcripts as template. HTBI primers were the set used in a first-round RT-PCR of the TCR CDR3. Each CDR3 protein is one row after TCRdb ran MiXCR on the multiplex PCR reads. In the table there are 350,000 to 400,000 distinct CDR3 sequences, approximately 19% of which are singletons. The sample consisted of blood. All receptors come from a woman under 30 with Graves' hyperthyroidism.

The chain has TRBV28 and TRBJ2-5, with 9 bases that match TRBD1. The junction had 9 bases not matched to a gene; V was cut back by 5 bases and J by 5 bases. This CDR3 has 15 amino acids. Germline V gene sequence: CDR1 MDHEN, CDR2 SYDVKM. The DNA for the CDR3 is TGTGCCAGCAGTCGCACGGGACAGGGAGGGGAGACCCAGTACTTC. Protein: CASSRTGQGGETQYF.

This clonotype has a count of ten or more. CDR3 nucleotides: TGTGCCAGCAGTGGACCCTTGGGCTATGGCTACACCTTC. Translation gives CASSGPLGYGYTF. The chain has TRBV2 and TRBJ1-2; D is ambiguous. V lost 4 bases, J lost 4 bases, and 10 bases lay in between. The CDR3 is 13 residues long. CDR1 is SNHLY, CDR2 FYNNEI, per germline. The full variable domain, in which reference TRBV2 and TRBJ1-2 provide the parts outside the CDR3, is EPEVTQTPSHQVTQMGQEVILRCVPISNHLYFYWYRQILGQKVEFLVSFYNNEISEKSEIFDDQFSVERPDGSNFTLKIRSTKLEDSAMYFCASSGPLGYGYTFGSGTRLTVV.

This clonotype was counted at least ten times. The V call is TRBV6-1, the J call TRBJ1-3; no firm D call. Germline V gives CDR1 MNHNS, CDR2 SASEGT. This CDR3 is built from 14 residues. V was trimmed by 0 bases and J by 7 bases, leaving 10 bases between them. The CDR3 region is CASSEALVRNTIYF. Here the CDR3 DNA reads TGTGCCAGCAGTGAAGCGCTAGTTAGGAACACCATATATTTT.

V and J are TRBV5-1 and TRBJ1-6; the match to TRBD1 covers 9 bases. The trim removed 4 bases at V and 15 bases at J, leaving 8 bases unmatched. This CDR3 contains 13 residues. CDR1 is SGHRS, CDR2 YFSETQ, per germline. The CDR3 protein is CASSTRDRVFLHF. The CDR3 nucleotides read TGCGCCAGCAGCACCCGGGACAGGGTGTTCCTCCACTTT.

The rearrangement uses TRBV6-4 and TRBJ2-7, with TRBD1 matching over 7 bases. This CDR3 comprises 12 residues. The germline V gene encodes CDR1 MRHNA and CDR2 SNTAGT. V dropped 6 bases and J dropped 9; count of bases not matched to a gene: 8. DNA of the CDR3: TGTGCCAGCAGCACGGGGACAGTTTGGCAGTACTTC. Translating gives CASSTGTVWQYF.

This clonotype was counted a few times. A much larger clone lies a single base off, so this may be a read error. The chain combines TRBV5-1 with TRBJ1-1; D unresolved. This CDR3 has 14 residues. Germline V gene data show CDR1 as SGHRS and CDR2 as YFSETQ. This chain's CDR3 is CASSITGMNTEACF. CDR3 DNA: TGCGCCAGCAGCATCACCGGAATGAACACTGAAGCTTGCTTT.

In DNA, the CDR3 is TGTGCCAGCAGTCCATTACCTGGGACAGTTAACTATGGCTACACCTTC. Protein sequence: CASSPLPGTVNYGYTF. The chain couples TRBV25-1 to TRBJ1-2; TRBD1 matches 7 bases. Germline lookup yields CDR1 MGHDK and CDR2 SYGVNS. V was pared by 5 bases and J by 1 base, with 10 bases of the junction left unmatched. The CDR3 covers 16 residues.

This clonotype came up many times. The rearrangement uses TRBV5-1 and TRBJ1-2; 8 bases fit TRBD1. CDR1 is SGHRS and CDR2 is YFSETQ in the germline V gene. The CDR3 has 15 residues. Germline trimming cut 4 bases from V and 7 bases from J; bases unmatched to any gene: 12. CDR3 DNA sequence: TGCGCCAGCAGCCTGGGACAGGCACCCGCCTCTGGCTACACCTTC. Translated: CASSLGQAPASGYTF.

As regards this clonotype: A much larger clone differs from this one at a single base, so this may be a read error. The V and J genes are TRBV5-1 and TRBJ1-1; D not certain. CDR3 length: 15 amino acids. V lost 0 bases and J 6 bases, leaving 15 bases between the germline ends. Germline V lookup: CDR1 SGHRS, CDR2 YFSETQ. DNA for the CDR3: TGCGCCAGCAGCTTGGTTGGGAAGGGAGACGCTGAAGCTTTCTTT. Translation gives CASSLVGKGDAEAFF. The whole variable domain, filled in from reference TRBV5-1 and TRBJ1-1, reads KAGVTQTPRYLIKTRGQQVTLSCSPISGHRSVSWYQQTPGQGLQFLFEYFSETQRNKGNFPGRFSGRQFSNSRSEMNVSTLELGDSALYLCASSLVGKGDAEAFFGQGTRLTVV.

This clonotype was seen ten or more times. This CDR3 is CAAPQTNSGNTIYF. CDR3 DNA sequence: TGTGCCGCGCCACAGACTAACTCTGGAAACACCATATATTTT. This sequence joins TRBV7-9 and TRBJ1-3; D ambiguous. Germline V lookup: CDR1 SEHNR, CDR2 FQNEAQ (reference sequence). V was shortened by 11 bases and J by 0 bases, with 14 bases between the two germline ends. CDR3 length: 14 amino acids. Combining the CDR3 with reference TRBV7-9 and TRBJ1-3 gives the whole variable domain DTGVSQNPRHKITKRGQNVTFRCDPISEHNRLYWYRQTLGQGPEFLTYFQNEAQLEKSRLLSDRFSAERPKGSFSTLEIQRTEQGDSAMYLCAAPQTNSGNTIYFGEGSWLTVV.

Ten or more counts support this clonotype. V is TRBV20-1 and J is TRBJ1-1; D gene ambiguous. The ends were cut back, 6 bases at V and 1 base at J, with 6 bases in the middle. Germline values: CDR1 DFQATT, CDR2 SNEGSKA (reference sequence). The CDR3 consists of 11 residues. The CDR3 loop reads CSAPENTEAFF. DNA of the CDR3: TGCAGTGCCCCGGAGAACACTGAAGCTTTCTTT.

This clonotype was seen ten or more times. The V call is TRBV24-1, the J call TRBJ1-1, with D unclear. Looked up from germline, CDR1 is KGHDR and CDR2 is SFDVKD. Trimming removed 3 bases from V and 2 bases from J, with 6 bases in between. The CDR3 consists of 13 residues. The CDR3 nucleotides read TGTGCCACCAGTGATCTCAGTAACACTGAAGCTTTCTTT. Residues: CATSDLSNTEAFF.

As regards this clonotype: This may arise from a read error, as a much more abundant clone is one base away. This chain joins TRBV28 and TRBJ1-5, with D tentatively TRBD1 (5 bases). This CDR3 is built from 14 residues. Per the germline V gene, CDR1 is MDHEN and CDR2 is SYDVKM. CDR3 amino acids: CASSLVGVYQPLHF. DNA of the CDR3: TGTGCCAGCAGTTTAGTAGGGGTATATCAGCCCCTGCATTTT.

This clonotype has more than one count but fewer than ten. The rearrangement uses TRBV7-3 and TRBJ1-1; 9 nucleotides agree with TRBD1. Germline-derived CDR1 and CDR2 are SGHTA and FQGTGA. Trimming removed 5 bases from V and 6 bases from J; junction bases left unmatched: 10. The CDR3 extends over 15 amino acids. CDR3 DNA sequence: TGTGCCAGCAGCGCCCGACAGGGGGTTTTCTCTGAAGCTTTCTTT. Encoded protein: CASSARQGVFSEAFF.

This clonotype was recorded at least ten times. The rearrangement links TRBV10-3 to TRBJ2-7; the D gene is possibly TRBD1 (5 bases). Germline CDR1 and CDR2: ENHRY and SYGVKD. V lost 0 bases, J lost 0 bases, and 21 bases lay in between. This CDR3 contains 19 residues. The CDR3, as DNA: TGTGCCATCAGTGAGTCGAATAAGCTTATGATAAGGGGCTCCTACGAGCAGTACTTC. Protein product: CAISESNKLMIRGSYEQYF.

This clonotype was counted ten times or more. The genes are TRBV6-5 and TRBJ1-1; weak D call: TRBD1 (5 bases). V was trimmed by 6 bases and J by 9 bases, leaving 11 bases between them. Germline CDR1 MNHEY, CDR2 SVGAGI. This CDR3 spans 11 amino acids. The CDR3 reads CASSLRDQAFF. DNA of the CDR3: TGTGCCAGCAGCTTACGGGACCAAGCTTTCTTT.

This clonotype was detected ten times or more. CDR3 bases: TGTGCCAGCAGCGTAGAAACCTCTGGGGCCAACGTCCTGACTTTC. This translates into CASSVETSGANVLTF. The rearrangement links TRBV9 to TRBJ2-6; no clear D gene. Deletions cut 0 bases from V and 0 bases from J, with 4 bases between. The CDR3 covers 15 residues. Germline V gene sequence: CDR1 SGDLS, CDR2 YYNGEE.

This clonotype was counted at least ten times. This may arise from a read error, as a much more abundant clone is one base away. The gene calls are TRBV28 and TRBJ2-7, with D possibly TRBD1 on 6 matching bases. Germline V CDR1 and CDR2: MDHEN, SYDVKM. The CDR3 is made up of 14 amino acids. The CDR3 nucleotides read TGTGCCTGCAGGGCACATCAGGACAGCTACGAGCAGTACTTC. Its protein product is CACRAHQDSYEQYF.

This clonotype was counted many times. The CDR3 nucleotides are TGCGCCAGCAGCCCAGGGGTCTCCTACACTGAAGCTTTCTTT. This gives the protein CASSPGVSYTEAFF. The chain is built from TRBV4-1 and TRBJ1-1; weak D call: TRBD1 (6 bases). CDR1 MGHRA and CDR2 YSYEKL come from the germline V gene. The CDR3 spans 14 residues. V shed 4 bases and J shed 3 bases, with 12 bases lying between them.

This clonotype was observed many times. V usage is TRBV20-1 and J usage is TRBJ1-5; D is ambiguous. There are 13 residues in the CDR3. V was cut by 0 bases and J by 0 bases, with 3 bases left in between. Per the germline V gene, CDR1 is DFQATT and CDR2 is SNEGSKA (reference sequence). The CDR3 sequence is CSARDSSNQPQHF. For the CDR3, the DNA is TGCAGTGCTAGAGACAGTAGCAATCAGCCCCAGCATTTT.

This clonotype was found many times. The chain links TRBV12-3 or TRBV12-4 to TRBJ1-2, with 7 bases matching TRBD1. J was trimmed by 6 bases and V by 6 bases; bases with no gene match: 7. The CDR3 runs to 13 residues. CDR3 DNA sequence: TGTGCCAGCAGCCCTGACGGACAGGATGGCTACACCTTC. It encodes CASSPDGQDGYTF.